These 11 T cell receptor beta chains were all obtained from the same sample, sequenced in a study of PD-L1 blockade in urothelial cancer. Measured with immunoSEQ multiplex PCR; TCRdb has only the in-frame clones, and not every one. The table records about 56,000 clones, 65% to 90% of them present only once. As for time point: pretreatment peripheral blood. The material sequenced was PBMCs, taken around atezolizumab (anti-PD-L1) treatment. The receptors shown here come from a man in his sixties or seventies with urothelial cancer.

Comments on this clone: Germline and junction disagree at one end, which may indicate a read error. The chain employs TRBV11-2 and TRBJ2-1, with TRBD2 matching over 9 bases. CDR1 and CDR2 (germline): SGHAT, FQNNGV. The CDR3 is 13 residues long. The CDR3 DNA is TGTGCCAGCAGCTTAGATTACAGCGGGAGGCCGATCTTC. Residues: CASSLDYSGRPIF.

The chain recombines TRBV28 with TRBJ1-2; D may be TRBD1 (6 bases). CDR3 size: 17 residues. The ends were cut back, 6 bases at V and 0 bases at J, with 20 bases in the middle. Germline CDR1 MDHEN, CDR2 SYDVKM. The CDR3 region is CASSSGGGIGANYGYTF. The DNA of the CDR3 is TGTGCCAGCAGCTCGGGAGGGGGAATAGGAGCTAACTATGGCTACACCTTC.

The chain joins TRBV7-8 to TRBJ2-1; D unclear. The CDR3 runs to 15 residues. The V and J ends lost 4 bases and 5 bases respectively, with 15 bases between them. Germline CDR1 and CDR2: SGHVS and FQNEAQ. The CDR3 DNA reads TGTGCCAGCAGCTCTCCGGTTTTTACCCACAATGAGCAGTTCTTC. Translating it yields CASSSPVFTHNEQFF.

The chain employs TRBV6-1 and TRBJ2-1, with 11 bases matching TRBD2. Germline V CDR1 and CDR2: MNHNS, SASEGT. There are 15 residues in the CDR3. The V and J ends lost 2 bases and 4 bases, in that order; junction bases with no gene match: 1. CDR3 amino acids: CASSETSGSYNEQFF. The CDR3 nucleotides are TGTGCCAGCAGTGAAACTAGCGGGAGTTACAATGAGCAGTTCTTC.

V gene TRBV4-2 combines with J gene TRBJ2-2, with TRBD1 matching over 9 bases. From germline, CDR1 is LGHNA and CDR2 YNFKEQ. The CDR3 is 15 residues long. J was trimmed by 3 bases and V by 6 bases; bases with no gene match: 5. This CDR3 is CASRPRQGDTGELFF. CDR3 nucleotides: TGTGCCAGCAGGCCCAGACAGGGGGACACCGGGGAGCTGTTTTTT.

The rearrangement links TRBV2 to TRBJ1-2, with TRBD1 matching over 9 bases. The germline CDR1 and CDR2 sequences are SNHLY and FYNNEI. This CDR3 has 14 amino acids. The ends lost 5 bases at V and 3 bases at J; junction bases unmatched: 4. The CDR3 DNA reads TGTGCCAGCAGTTTACAGGGGGCGGACTATGGCTACACCTTC. Its translation: CASSLQGADYGYTF.

The rearrangement uses TRBV19 and TRBJ1-2, with D possibly TRBD1 on 5 matching bases. This CDR3 has 17 residues. The ends were cut back, 3 bases at V and 1 base at J, with 18 bases in the middle. The germline V gene has CDR1 LNHDA and CDR2 SQIVND (reference sequence). CDR3 sequence: CASSMPGLRALNYGYTF. The CDR3 bases are TGTGCCAGTAGTATGCCGGGACTGCGGGCCCTTAACTATGGCTACACCTTC.

The rearrangement joins TRBV18 to TRBJ2-3; the match to TRBD2 covers 8 bases. CDR1 and CDR2 (germline): KGHSH, LQKENI. The CDR3 covers 15 residues. J gave up 3 bases and V 4 bases, and 6 bases lay outside the gene matches. For the CDR3, the DNA is TGTGCCAGCTCACGAGCTAGCGGGCGGACAGATACGCAGTATTTT. Translating it yields CASSRASGRTDTQYF.

This rearrangement joins TRBV7-9 to TRBJ1-3; TRBD1 might be the D (6 bases). Germline loops: CDR1 SEHNR, CDR2 FQNEAQ (reference sequence). Trimming pared 4 bases from V and 4 bases from J, leaving 11 bases between. CDR3 size: 14 residues. The CDR3 is CASSSQGSGNTIYF. The CDR3 DNA reads as TGTGCCAGCAGCTCCCAGGGGTCCGGAAACACCATATATTTT.

For this clone: Other DNA sequences in the sample encode the same CDR3. CDR3 bases: TGTGCCAGCAGTCCTCGACAGACAAACACTGAAGCTTTCTTT. It translates to CASSPRQTNTEAFF. This sequence joins TRBV6-5 and TRBJ1-1, with D perhaps TRBD1 (5 bases). Germline CDR1 MNHEY, CDR2 SVGAGI. The CDR3 has 14 amino acids. The ends were cut back, 5 bases at V and 2 bases at J, with 12 bases in the middle.

The V gene is TRBV4-1, the J gene TRBJ2-3; tentatively, D is TRBD2 (6 bases). Trimming stripped 1 base from V and 1 base from J, with 12 bases between. The CDR3 runs to 16 residues. From germline, CDR1 is MGHRA and CDR2 YSYEKL. CDR3 nucleotide sequence: TGCGCCAGCAGCCAAGTAAGCGGAGGGGGCACAGATACGCAGTATTTT. This codes for CASSQVSGGGTDTQYF.